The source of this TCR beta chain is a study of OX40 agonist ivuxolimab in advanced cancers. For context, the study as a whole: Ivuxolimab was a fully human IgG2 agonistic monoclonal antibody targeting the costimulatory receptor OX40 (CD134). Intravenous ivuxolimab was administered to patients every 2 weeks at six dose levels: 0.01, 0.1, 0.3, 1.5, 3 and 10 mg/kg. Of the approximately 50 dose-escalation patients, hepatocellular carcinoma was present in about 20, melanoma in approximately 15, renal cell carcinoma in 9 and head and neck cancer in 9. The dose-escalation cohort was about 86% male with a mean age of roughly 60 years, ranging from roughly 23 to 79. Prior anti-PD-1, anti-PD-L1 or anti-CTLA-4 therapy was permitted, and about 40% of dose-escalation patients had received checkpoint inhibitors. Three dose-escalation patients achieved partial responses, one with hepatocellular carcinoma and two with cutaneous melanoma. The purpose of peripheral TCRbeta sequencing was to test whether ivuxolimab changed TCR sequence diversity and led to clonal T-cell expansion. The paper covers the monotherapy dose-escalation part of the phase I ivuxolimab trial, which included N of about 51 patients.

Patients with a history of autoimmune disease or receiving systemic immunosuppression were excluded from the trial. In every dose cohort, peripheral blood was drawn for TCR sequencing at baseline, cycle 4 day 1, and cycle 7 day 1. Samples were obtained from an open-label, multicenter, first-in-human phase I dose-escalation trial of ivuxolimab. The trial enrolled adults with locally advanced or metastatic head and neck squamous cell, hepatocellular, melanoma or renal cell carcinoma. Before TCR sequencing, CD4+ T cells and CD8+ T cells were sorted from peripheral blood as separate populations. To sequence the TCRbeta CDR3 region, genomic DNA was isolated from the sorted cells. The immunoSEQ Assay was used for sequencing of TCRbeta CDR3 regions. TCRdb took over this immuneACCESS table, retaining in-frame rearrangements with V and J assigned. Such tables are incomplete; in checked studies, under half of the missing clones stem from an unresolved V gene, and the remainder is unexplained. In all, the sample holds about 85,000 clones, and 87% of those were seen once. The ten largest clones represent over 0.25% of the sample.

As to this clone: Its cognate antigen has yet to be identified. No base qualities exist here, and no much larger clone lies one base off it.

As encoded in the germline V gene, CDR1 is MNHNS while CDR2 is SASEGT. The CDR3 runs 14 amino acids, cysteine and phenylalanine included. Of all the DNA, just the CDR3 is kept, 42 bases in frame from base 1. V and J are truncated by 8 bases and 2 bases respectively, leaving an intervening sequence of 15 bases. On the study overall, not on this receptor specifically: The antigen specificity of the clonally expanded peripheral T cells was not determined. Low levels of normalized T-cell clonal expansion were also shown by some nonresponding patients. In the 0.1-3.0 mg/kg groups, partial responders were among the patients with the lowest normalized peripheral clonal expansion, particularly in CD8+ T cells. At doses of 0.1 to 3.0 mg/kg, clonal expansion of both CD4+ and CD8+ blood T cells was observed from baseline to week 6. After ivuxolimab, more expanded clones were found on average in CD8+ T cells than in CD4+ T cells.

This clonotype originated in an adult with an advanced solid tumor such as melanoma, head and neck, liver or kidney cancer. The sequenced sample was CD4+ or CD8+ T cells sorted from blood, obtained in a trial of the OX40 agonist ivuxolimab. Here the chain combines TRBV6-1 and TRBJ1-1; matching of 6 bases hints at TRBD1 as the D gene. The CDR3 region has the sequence CASALIRGNTEAFF. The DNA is TGTGCCAGCGCCCTAATCAGGGGAAACACTGAAGCTTTCTTT.